One sample yielded the 7 T cell receptor beta chains listed below, sequenced in a study of blood T cell repertoires in COVID-19. TCRdb's table, derived via immunoSEQ multiplex PCR, lists solely in-frame clones and lacks some. Seen here are around 230,000 clones, around nine tenths observed once, and the top ten hold under 0.9%. The material sequenced was peripheral blood. The receptors derive from a man aged 40-49 years with acute or convalescent COVID-19.

V and J are TRBV9 and TRBJ2-6; 12 bases fit TRBD1. The V and J ends lost 3 bases and 2 bases, in that order; junction bases with no gene match: 9. CDR1 and CDR2 (germline): SGDLS, YYNGEE. The CDR3 runs 19 residues. The CDR3: CASSGRLGQGAAGANVLTF. The CDR3 region has the DNA TGTGCCAGCAGCGGTAGACTGGGACAGGGGGCCGCTGGGGCCAACGTCCTGACTTTC.

The chain couples TRBV5-1 to TRBJ2-3; TRBD2 matches 7 bases. Per germline, CDR1 SGHRS and CDR2 YFSETQ. This CDR3 has 14 amino acids. V trimming: 0 bases; J trimming: 5 bases; junction bases outside the gene matches: 3. The CDR3 nucleotides are TGCGCCAGCAGCTTGGGACTAGCCCAAGATACGCAGTATTTT. Amino acid sequence: CASSLGLAQDTQYF.

Comments on this clone: This specimen includes other DNA sequences encoding the same CDR3. The J gene is TRBJ1-2, the V gene TRBV30, with a possible D match to TRBD1 (6 bases). The germline CDR1 and CDR2 sequences are GTSNPN and SVGIG (reference sequence). The CDR3 totals 12 residues. The V gene lost 2 bases and the J gene lost 2 bases, with 6 bases spanning the gap. CDR3 sequence: CAWSQGNYGYTF. CDR3 DNA: TGTGCCTGGAGTCAGGGGAACTATGGCTACACCTTC. Supplemented by reference TRBV30 and TRBJ1-2, the full variable domain reads SQTIHQWPATLVQPVGSPLSLECTVEGTSNPNLYWYRQAAGRGLQLLFYSVGIGQISSEVPQNLSASRPQDRQFILSSKKLLLSDSGFYLCAWSQGNYGYTFGSGTRLTVV.

V is TRBV10-1 and J is TRBJ2-1, with D perhaps TRBD1 (5 bases). Trimming took off 0 bases at V and 7 bases at J, with 10 bases between the two ends. Germline lookup yields CDR1 WNHNN and CDR2 SYGVQD (reference sequence). The CDR3 is 14 residues long. The CDR3 DNA follows: TGCGCCAGCAGTGAGTCGGCTAGGGGTAATGAGCAGTTCTTC. Translating it yields CASSESARGNEQFF.

The table lists this clone with many counts. The chain recombines TRBV19 with TRBJ1-2; no clear D. Trimming removed 3 bases at V and 0 bases at J, with 11 bases between. CDR1 LNHDA and CDR2 SQIVND come from the germline V gene (reference sequence). This CDR3 has 15 amino acids. The CDR3 nucleotides read TGTGCCAGTAGTATGGATGGAGGATCTAACTATGGCTACACCTTC. It translates to CASSMDGGSNYGYTF.

This chain joins TRBV3-1 (or the pseudogene TRBV3-2) and TRBJ2-1; 7 bases are a match to TRBD1. This CDR3 comprises 14 residues. CDR1 is LGHDT, CDR2 YNNKEL, per germline (reference sequence). V gave up 3 bases and J gave up 4 bases; unmatched junction bases: 3. CDR3 DNA sequence: TGTGCCAGCAGCCACGGGACAGTATACAATGAGCAGTTCTTC. It translates to CASSHGTVYNEQFF.

The rearrangement links TRBV13 to TRBJ2-7; 9 nucleotides line up with TRBD2. The V gene's germline CDR1 is PRHDT and CDR2 FYEKMQ (reference sequence). The CDR3 runs 17 residues. J lost 1 base, V lost 3 bases, and 10 bases had no gene match. For the CDR3, the DNA is TGTGCCAGCAGCTTCTACCCGGGGCGGGAGGGTTCCTACGAGCAGTACTTC. Translation gives CASSFYPGREGSYEQYF.